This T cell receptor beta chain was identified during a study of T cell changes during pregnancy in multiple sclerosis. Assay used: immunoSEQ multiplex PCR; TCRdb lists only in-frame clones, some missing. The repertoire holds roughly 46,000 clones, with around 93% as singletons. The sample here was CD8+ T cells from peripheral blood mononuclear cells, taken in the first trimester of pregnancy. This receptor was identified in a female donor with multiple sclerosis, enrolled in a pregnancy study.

The CDR3 nucleotides read TGTGCCAGCAGCTTACGGGGTTCCTACGAGCAGTACTTC. This gives the protein CASSLRGSYEQYF. The gene calls are TRBV7-3 and TRBJ2-7; D is perhaps TRBD2 (5 bases). The germline CDR1 and CDR2 sequences are SGHTA and FQGTGA. There are 13 residues in the CDR3. The V end lost 2 bases, the J end lost 1 base, and 6 bases lay between the germline ends.